Listed below are T cell receptor beta chains from one sample, sequenced in a study of CD8 T cells in ankylosing spondylitis. MiXCR was run by TCRdb on the 5' RACE reads, yielding one entry per CDR3 protein. The profile shows roughly 700,000 distinct CDR3 sequences, roughly 19% of them singletons. Sequencing was done on a sample of blood, either unsorted or a sorted T cell fraction (not recorded which). The receptors were gathered from a male donor with ankylosing spondylitis. Both conserved end residues are trimmed from each CDR3.

TRBJ2-1 | TRBV11-2 | ASSLLAGLAAYNEQF
TRBJ2-5 | TRBV15 | ATSIPDQETQY
TRBJ2-1 | TRBV4-2 | ASSPWEGSYNEQF
TRBJ1-1 | TRBV5-6 | ASSAGPLLNTEAF
TRBJ2-7 | TRBV29-1 | SASDRLDEQY
TRBJ2-7 | TRBV4-1 | ASSQELYAGGYEQY
TRBJ1-4 | TRBV20-1 | SASGTDDEKLF
TRBJ2-7 | TRBV10-3 | AISESGVVGEQY
TRBJ2-7 | TRBV15 | ATSRDRAPYEQY
TRBJ1-3 | TRBV5-1 | ASSNSGTSSGNTIY
TRBJ1-2 | TRBV28 | ASRVAALDRGYYGYT
TRBJ1-3 | TRBV12-3/TRBV12-4 | ASSSTLQGALGNTIY
TRBJ2-7 | TRBV10-3 | AISETPSYEQY
TRBJ2-3 | TRBV7-3 | ASSLTSMSGTDTQY
TRBJ2-5 | TRBV2 | ASSEGQGAGETQY
TRBJ2-1 | TRBV10-3 | AISDGQGAYNEQF
TRBJ1-5 | TRBV27 | ASSLSAGGNQPQH
TRBJ2-7 | TRBV7-2 | ASSLGLAGVKEQY
TRBJ2-1 | TRBV5-1 | ASSLVASGGEQF
TRBJ1-2 | TRBV25-1 | ASSEMGMTDFYGYT
TRBJ1-2 | TRBV29-1 | SVEIGQPYGYT
TRBJ2-7 | TRBV2 | ASRFAGGHYEQY
TRBJ1-5 | TRBV6-1 | ASSATGRQPQH
TRBJ1-1 | TRBV12-3/TRBV12-4 | ASSLSGQGNTEAF
TRBJ2-7 | TRBV5-1 | ASSETGLTYEQY
TRBJ2-1 | TRBV9 | ASSTRQGADNEQF
TRBJ1-2 | TRBV6-5 | ASSYSGRAGYT
TRBJ2-5 | TRBV5-1 | ASTPARGRVETQY
TRBJ1-5 | TRBV20-1 | SAADPIGFSNQPQH
TRBJ2-1 | TRBV11-1 | ASSLEAGGHNTYNEQF
TRBJ2-1 | TRBV30 | AWTGRGNEQF
TRBJ1-2 | TRBV3-1 | ASSQGDSGRSYGYT
TRBJ2-2 | TRBV7-8 | ASSSRDPGVGELF
TRBJ2-5 | TRBV12-3/TRBV12-4 | ASSLSAVHWTQY
TRBJ1-4 | TRBV9 | ASSPSLGGNEKLF
TRBJ1-6 | TRBV2 | ASSDRGKYNSPLH
TRBJ1-2 | TRBV6-2/TRBV6-3 | ASSYSAARPVST
TRBJ1-2 | TRBV30 | AWRAPDRDNGYT
TRBJ2-5 | TRBV18 | ASSPGLAPGETQY
TRBJ2-5 | TRBV4-2 | ASSQGEKETQY
TRBJ1-2 | TRBV7-8 | ASSSRDRSHHYGYT
TRBJ2-5 | TRBV30 | AWSVGQGVETQY
TRBJ1-3 | TRBV18 | ASSPPAGPGNTIY
TRBJ2-7 | TRBV28 | ASSFPTGLGEQY
TRBJ2-1 | TRBV28 | ASRAGKTQNAQF
TRBJ2-1 | TRBV5-6 | ASTGNGNEQF
TRBJ2-5 | TRBV7-2 | ASSLVVRETQY
TRBJ2-7 | TRBV27 | ASSLSANHAYEQY